Given below is one TCR beta chain in context. The sample is drawn from a study of post-analysis software for immune sequencing data. The TCR beta cDNA libraries contained unique molecular identifiers. TCRdb re-analysed the PCR reads in MiXCR, keeping a single row per CDR3 protein. This table has around 440,000 distinct CDR3 sequences, nearly 45% appearing once. The clonotype was recovered from a girl aged 5-17 years with multiple sclerosis. The sequencing input was blood.

CDR3 nucleotide sequence: TGTGCCAGCGGCCTGGGGTACTACGAGCAGTACTTC. Protein: CASGLGYYEQYF. The rearrangement uses TRBV28 and TRBJ2-7; D gene uncertain. The CDR3 covers 12 residues. Deletions cut 8 bases from V and 3 bases from J, with 11 bases between. From germline, CDR1 is MDHEN and CDR2 SYDVKM.